This T cell receptor (beta chain) stems from a study of cytomegalovirus exposure and HLA in healthy donors. Whole-study context: Of the donors genotyped, 300 to 500 in all, around 77% fell in the Caucasian-associated ancestry cluster.

General observations from the study: Prior analysis indicated that the majority of TCR beta V segments exhibited productivity approximately 87% or approximately 30% of the time. Later analysis revealed greater clonal expansion in HLA-associated TCR beta chains than in equally common others.

A word on this clone: Its antigen is not known.

This CDR3 has 15 residues. V was shortened by 6 bases and J by 2 bases, with 14 bases between the two germline ends. The V gene's germline CDR1 is MNHEY and CDR2 SVGAGI. PCR amplification relied on 60 Vbeta primers (plus 13 Jbeta primers). The repertoire was sequenced with immunoSEQ multiplex PCR; TCRdb's copy has only in-frame clones and lacks some. This table has over 85,000 clones, 70% to 80% appearing once. The J gene is TRBJ1-5, the V gene TRBV6-5; no reliable D call. The sequenced sample consisted of PBMCs. This clonotype originated in a female donor in good health and CMV-seronegative. This chain's CDR3 is CASSSNGIGNQPQHF. Written as DNA, the CDR3 is TGTGCCAGCAGCTCTAACGGGATCGGCAATCAGCCCCAGCATTTT.